The entry below describes one T cell receptor (beta chain). What it recognizes is unknown. Produced via immunoSEQ multiplex PCR; TCRdb's table is partial and in-frame only. Of tens of thousands of clones detected, more than 80% appear once; the ten largest clones hold roughly 32%. The V end lost 2 bases, the J end lost 0 bases, and 8 bases lay between the germline ends. The germline gives CDR1 LNHDA, CDR2 SQIVND (reference sequence). The CDR3 consists of 15 residues. This sample was taken from a study of T cell responses to AZD1222 COVID-19 vaccine. The study's findings and limits: Spike-specific TCRs gained breadth and depth after people received two AZD1222 doses. CD4 TCRs covered the whole spike, strongest at regions 160-218 and 743-854. Donors were chiefly white British, with a greater number of females, and clonal diversity was perhaps underestimated.

Sequences were derived from peripheral blood, sampled on day 0 of AZD1222 vaccination. This sequence was found in an adult in good health. V gene TRBV19 combines with J gene TRBJ1-3, with unresolved D. CDR3 sequence (DNA): TGTGCCAGTAGTATACAGCGGAGCTCTGGAAACACCATATATTTT. Protein sequence: CASSIQRSSGNTIYF.